This T cell receptor (beta chain) was recovered during a study of spatial heterogeneity in lung cancer. Broader study findings: Among blood samples, ubiquitous expanded tumor TCRs appeared more at resection than at follow-up.

MiXCR was run by TCRdb on the 5' RACE reads, yielding one entry per CDR3 protein. The sample has roughly 25,000 distinct CDR3 sequences; about 7.6% are singletons. The CDR3 loop spans 13 amino acids. The V gene's germline CDR1 is MRHNA and CDR2 SNTAGT. V dropped 3 bases and J dropped 3; count of bases not matched to a gene: 2. This clonotype was found many times. The antigen remains unidentified. Time point in this sample: sample taken at primary tumor resection. There were around 72 donors, all of them untreated patients with early-stage non-small cell lung cancer. The chain employs TRBV6-4 and TRBJ2-7; 7 bases align to TRBD2. The specimen was PBMCs, collected at surgery. The source of this sequence is a male donor with early-stage non-small cell lung cancer. This chain's CDR3 is CASSERESYEQYF. The CDR3 bases are TGTGCCAGCAGTGAGCGGGAGAGCTACGAGCAGTACTTC.